This TCR beta chain was obtained from a study of T cell repertoires in cytomegalovirus infection. Across the study: Epitope selection comprised recently identified HLA-C-restricted CMV epitopes and well-studied HLA-B-restricted CMV epitopes. Overall study findings and caveats: Clonotype analysis showed dominance of the ex vivo response by HLA-C-restricted CMV-specific TCR beta clonotypes.

This clonotype was picked up many times. Its antigen is as yet unknown. TCRdb re-called the reads with MiXCR, one entry per CDR3 protein. The table has 20,000 or so distinct CDR3 sequences, 20% to 25% seen once. The CDR3 sequence is 12 residues long. Germline V CDR1 and CDR2: SEHNR, FQNEAQ (reference sequence). Here the sequenced sample was CD8+ T cells from cultured PBMCs, taken from culture after CMV antigen stimulation. The TCR sequence derives from a human donor in good health (CMV status not recorded). Some clones in this sample may be carry-over from other donors' samples. The genes are TRBV7-9 and TRBJ1-1; D is ambiguous. The CDR3: CANQQPNTEAFF. The CDR3 coding sequence is TGTGCTAACCAGCAGCCGAACACTGAAGCTTTCTTT.